A single sample is the source of the 9 T cell receptor beta chains below, sequenced in a study of T cell repertoires in cytomegalovirus infection. No antigen has been identified for these receptors. TCRdb re-called the reads with MiXCR, one entry per CDR3 protein. The repertoire holds about 770,000 distinct CDR3 sequences, roughly 29% seen once, with 10% to 15% in the top ten. This sample comprised cultured CD8+ T cells from PBMCs, obtained from culture after CMV antigen stimulation. The receptors shown here come from a human donor in good health (CMV status not recorded). Some clones in this sample may be carry-over from other donors' samples.

Details on this clonotype: At one end, the junction sequence differs from germline, possibly due to a read error. The chain couples TRBV23-1 to TRBJ2-2, with D possibly TRBD2 on 6 matching bases. TRBV23-1 is identified as an open reading frame with a role that is uncertain. The CDR3 length is 17 residues. CDR3 bases: TGCGTCAGCAGTCAACGGGGGAGTAGCAGGAACACCGGGGAGCTGTTTTTT. It encodes CVSSQRGSSRNTGELFF.

The rearrangement uses TRBV6-2 or TRBV6-3 and TRBJ2-2; the match to TRBD1 covers 7 bases. This CDR3 is 16 amino acids long. Germline values: CDR1 MNHEY, CDR2 SVGEGT. The trim removed 7 bases at V and 5 bases at J, leaving 13 bases unmatched. The CDR3 region has the DNA TGTGCCAGCACCCACACCGGGACAGCGAGTACCGGGGAGCTGTTTTTT. This codes for CASTHTGTASTGELFF.

This clonotype was recorded a few times. V is TRBV7-9 and J is TRBJ2-7; no firm D call. V lost 7 bases to trimming and J lost 6 bases, with 13 bases between them. There are 12 residues in the CDR3. The germline gives CDR1 SEHNR, CDR2 FQNEAQ (reference sequence). The CDR3 DNA is TGTGCCAGCATTATTGAGCGTGGCGAGCAGTACTTC. It is translated as CASIIERGEQYF.

The chain employs TRBV6-5 and TRBJ2-1; 12 positions agree with TRBD2. Germline-derived CDR1 and CDR2 are MNHEY and SVGAGI. CDR3 length: 16 amino acids. Trimming took 4 bases from V and 8 from J; bases not matched to a gene: 9. The CDR3 protein is CASSWTSGVFSDEQFF. The DNA of the CDR3 is TGTGCCAGCAGTTGGACTAGCGGGGTATTCTCGGATGAGCAGTTCTTC.

This chain connects TRBV6-1 to TRBJ2-7, with 7 bases fitting TRBD1. In germline, CDR1 is MNHNS, CDR2 SASEGT. Trimming removed 5 bases from V and 4 bases from J; junction bases left unmatched: 14. The CDR3 length is 16 residues. CDR3 sequence: CASSNRGTAGFYEQYV. The DNA of the CDR3 is TGTGCCAGCAGTAACCGTGGGACAGCCGGTTTTTACGAGCAGTACGTC.

In this sample, this clonotype turned up a few times. The CDR3 spells CATSTAQGLRTEAFF. Here the CDR3 DNA reads TGTGCCACCAGCACCGCCCAGGGCTTGCGGACTGAAGCTTTCTTT. The J gene is TRBJ1-1, the V gene TRBV15, with D perhaps TRBD1 (5 bases). Looked up from germline, CDR1 is LNHNV and CDR2 is YYDKDF (reference sequence). V lost 4 bases, J lost 5 bases, and 17 bases lay in between. This CDR3 spans 15 amino acids.

The chain is built from TRBV28 and TRBJ2-7, with D possibly TRBD1 on 6 matching bases. V lost 4 bases, J lost 2 bases, and 21 bases lay in between. The CDR3 extends over 17 amino acids. Germline CDR1 and CDR2: MDHEN and SYDVKM. CDR3: CASSSTITGLVAYEQYV. DNA of the CDR3: TGTGCCAGCAGTTCGACGATAACAGGGCTCGTCGCCTACGAGCAGTACGTC.

The chain uses TRBV19 and TRBJ1-1; 7 bases agree with TRBD1. V was clipped by 4 bases and J by 0 bases; unmatched bases: 2. The CDR3 sequence is 14 residues long. The germline V gene encodes CDR1 LNHDA and CDR2 SQIVND (reference sequence). Written as DNA, the CDR3 is TGTGCCAGTAGTACTACAGGGGTGAACACTGAAGCTTTCTTT. Encoded protein: CASSTTGVNTEAFF.

This clonotype was observed a few times. The chain uses TRBV7-9 and TRBJ2-1; either TRBD1 or TRBD2 may supply D (5 bases each). V gave up 1 base and J gave up 10 bases, with 20 bases separating them. This CDR3 comprises 16 residues. Germline assignment: CDR1 SEHNR and CDR2 FQNEAQ (reference sequence). CDR3 region: CASSLGGMTYLGEQFF. CDR3 sequence (DNA): TGTGCCAGCAGCTTAGGGGGGATGACATACCTCGGGGAGCAGTTCTTC.